Described below is a single T cell receptor beta chain sequence and its context. The antigen remains unidentified. The sample originates from a study of CXCR3-negative and CXCR3-positive naive CD8 T cells. Study summary: Cumulative TRB read yield was about 140 million, averaging about 1.5 +/- 0.3 million per library. Study findings and constraints: Greater hydrophobicity was found in TRB CDR3s of CXCR3-positive naive cells than of CXCR3-negative naive cells. Memory, not naive, CXCR3-negative and CXCR3-positive cells differed in TRBV-TRBJ usage. Naive subsets expressed similar surface CD5; TRB CDR3 features served to infer TCR strength.

UMI-tagged TRB cDNA libraries were built via 5' RACE. TCRdb processed the 5' RACE reads again and assigns one entry to each CDR3 protein, with no DNA. This table holds 150,000 to 170,000 distinct CDR3 sequences. The authors gated naive CD8+ T cells as CD45RO-CCR7+CD27+CD95-. The CDR3 has 13 residues. Germline CDR1 is LNHNV and CDR2 is YYDKDF (reference sequence). The sequence was collected from a human donor in good health. Some clones in this sample may be carry-over from other donors' samples. The chain uses TRBV15 and TRBJ1-5; the TRBD1 assignment by TCRdb is unverifiable without DNA. Sequences were obtained from naive CXCR3+ CD8+ T cells from blood. Sample subset: CD45RO-CCR7+CD27+CD95- naive CD8+ T cells expressing CXCR3 (TNR3+). The CDR3 spells CATSGTNNQPQHF.